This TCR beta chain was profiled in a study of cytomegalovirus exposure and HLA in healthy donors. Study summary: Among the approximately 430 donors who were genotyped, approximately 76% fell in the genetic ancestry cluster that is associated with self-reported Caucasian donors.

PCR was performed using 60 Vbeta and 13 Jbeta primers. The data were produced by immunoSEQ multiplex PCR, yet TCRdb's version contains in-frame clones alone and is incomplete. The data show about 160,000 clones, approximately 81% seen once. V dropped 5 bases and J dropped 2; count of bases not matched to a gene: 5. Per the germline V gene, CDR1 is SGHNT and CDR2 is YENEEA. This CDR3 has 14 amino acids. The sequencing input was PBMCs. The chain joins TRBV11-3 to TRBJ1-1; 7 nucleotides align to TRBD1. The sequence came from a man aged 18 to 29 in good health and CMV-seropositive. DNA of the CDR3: TGTGCCAGCAGCCCGGGACAGCCTAACACTGAAGCTTTCTTT. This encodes CASSPGQPNTEAFF.